A single sample gave rise to the 20 T cell receptor beta chains below, sequenced in a study of shared clonotypes between healthy human individuals. CD45RO-negative CD8 cells positively selected for CCR7 made up the naive population, which excluded terminally differentiated effector memory CD45RA+ cells. Profiled with immunoSEQ multiplex PCR; TCRdb holds only in-frame clones, not every one. The sample records roughly 2,000,000 clones, approximately 92% being singletons. Sequenced: naive CD8+ T cells from PBMCs. These receptor sequences come from a young man in good health. Some clones in this sample may be carry-over from other donors' samples.

This CDR3 is CAINDRGIDTQYF. CDR3 in DNA: TGTGCCATCAATGACAGGGGTATAGATACGCAGTATTTT. V gene TRBV10-3 combines with J gene TRBJ2-3; 8 positions match TRBD1. With V trimmed by 7 bases and J by 5 bases, 5 bases remained unmatched. Per the germline V gene, CDR1 is ENHRY and CDR2 is SYGVKD. The CDR3 length is 13 residues.

The chain couples TRBV7-6 to TRBJ2-1; D tentatively reads TRBD1 or TRBD2 (5 bases each). The CDR3 extends over 16 amino acids. Germline CDR1 and CDR2: SGHVS and FNYEAQ. Between the trimmed V and J ends, which lost 1 base and 5 bases, there was a span of 15 bases. In DNA, the CDR3 is TGTGCCAGCAGCTTAGTCCCCCCCAGGGAGAACAATGAGCAGTTCTTC. Its protein product is CASSLVPPRENNEQFF.

This CDR3 is CASSVSGTGLYEQYF. CDR3 coding DNA: TGTGCCAGCAGTGTATCCGGGACAGGGTTATACGAGCAGTACTTC. V usage is TRBV2 and J usage is TRBJ2-7; 9 positions match TRBD1. With V trimmed by 4 bases and J by 4 bases, 8 bases remained unmatched. The CDR3 is 15 amino acids. The germline V gene encodes CDR1 SNHLY and CDR2 FYNNEI.

V is TRBV5-1 and J is TRBJ2-3; the D is unclear. V lost 2 bases to trimming and J lost 2 bases, with 15 bases between them. There are 16 residues in the CDR3. Per germline, CDR1 SGHRS and CDR2 YFSETQ. CDR3 in DNA: TGCGCCAGCAGCTTATACAGTGGCGGAGACACAGATACGCAGTATTTT. It translates to CASSLYSGGDTDTQYF.

V is TRBV7-8 and J is TRBJ2-1; maybe TRBD1 (5 bases). This CDR3 comprises 15 residues. The V gene's germline CDR1 is SGHVS and CDR2 FQNEAQ. V gave up 2 bases and J gave up 7 bases, with 15 bases separating them. CDR3 nucleotide sequence: TGTGCCAGCAGCTTACTCAGGGTACACGGGAATGAGCAGTTCTTC. This gives the protein CASSLLRVHGNEQFF.

The rearrangement uses TRBV28 and TRBJ2-5, with 9 bases fitting TRBD1. This CDR3 comprises 16 residues. Trimming at V came to 6 bases and at J to 4 bases, leaving 12 bases not matched to a gene. CDR1 is MDHEN and CDR2 is SYDVKM in the germline V gene. For the CDR3, the DNA is TGTGCCAGCAGCACACCCCGACAGGGGGGCAGAGAGACCCAGTACTTC. Its translation: CASSTPRQGGRETQYF.

The V and J genes are TRBV6-1 and TRBJ2-1; no clear D. Trimming pared 4 bases from V and 4 bases from J, leaving 23 bases between. The length of the CDR3 is 18 residues. Germline CDR1 reads MNHNS; CDR2 reads SASEGT. DNA of the CDR3: TGTGCCAGCAGTGTGGATTTTGGTAGGGCCCTTGGTTACAATGAGCAGTTCTTC. Translating gives CASSVDFGRALGYNEQFF.

This clone showed up just a few times. The V and J genes are TRBV27 and TRBJ2-7; 7 bases are shared with TRBD1. Germline CDR1 reads MNHEY; CDR2 reads SMNVEV (reference sequence). J gave up 6 bases and V 3 bases, and 11 bases lay outside the gene matches. This CDR3 is 15 amino acids long. The CDR3 protein is CASSLGSPTGSEQYF. CDR3 in DNA: TGTGCCAGCAGTTTGGGCAGCCCGACAGGGAGCGAGCAGTACTTC.

The rearrangement links TRBV7-9 to TRBJ2-1, with 9 bases aligning to TRBD1. The V gene's germline CDR1 is SEHNR and CDR2 FQNEAQ (reference sequence). V lost 7 bases to trimming and J lost 4 bases; unmatched junction nucleotides: 8. The CDR3 runs 15 residues. The CDR3 DNA reads TGTGCCAGCACTAACCGGGACAGGGCGTACAATGAGCAGTTCTTC. This encodes CASTNRDRAYNEQFF. Using reference TRBV7-9 and TRBJ2-1 for the parts outside the CDR3, the full variable domain is DTGVSQNPRHKITKRGQNVTFRCDPISEHNRLYWYRQTLGQGPEFLTYFQNEAQLEKSRLLSDRFSAERPKGSFSTLEIQRTEQGDSAMYLCASTNRDRAYNEQFFGPGTRLTVL.

This chain links TRBV7-9 with TRBJ1-4; D is possibly TRBD1 (6 bases). The CDR3 runs 16 residues. Germline assignment: CDR1 SEHNR and CDR2 FQNEAQ (reference sequence). V was clipped by 3 bases and J by 6 bases, with 17 bases between them. CDR3 residues: CASSFSPGGGDEKLFF. CDR3 in DNA: TGTGCCAGCAGCTTTTCCCCGGGGGGCGGAGATGAAAAACTGTTTTTT.

The V call is TRBV11-2, the J call TRBJ1-5; the D gene is possibly TRBD1 (5 bases). Between the trimmed V and J ends, which lost 0 bases and 1 base, there was a span of 10 bases. CDR1 and CDR2 from the germline V gene are SGHAT and FQNNGV. This CDR3 region has 16 residues. CDR3 sequence (DNA): TGTGCCAGCAGCTTAGAGCCGGGGGAGAGCAATCAGCCCCAGCATTTT. Translating gives CASSLEPGESNQPQHF.

The chain carries TRBV7-9 and TRBJ2-1; 7 nucleotides align to TRBD1. CDR3 size: 17 residues. The V gene's germline CDR1 is SEHNR and CDR2 FQNEAQ (reference sequence). V was pared by 0 bases and J by 6 bases, with 11 bases of the junction left unmatched. CDR3 sequence reads: CASSLAVYRGAGNEQFF. The CDR3 DNA reads as TGTGCCAGCAGCTTAGCGGTGTACAGGGGCGCAGGCAATGAGCAGTTCTTC.

V and J are TRBV6-4 and TRBJ1-2; D is possibly TRBD1 (5 bases). V was shortened by 3 bases and J by 6 bases, with 20 bases between the two germline ends. This CDR3 has 16 residues. In germline, CDR1 is MRHNA, CDR2 SNTAGT. CDR3 sequence: CASSEWPGGGRDGYTF. CDR3 sequence (DNA): TGTGCCAGCAGTGAATGGCCCGGCGGGGGGAGGGATGGCTACACCTTC.

The chain joins TRBV11-2 to TRBJ2-1, with D hard to call. This CDR3 spans 12 amino acids. Looked up from germline, CDR1 is SGHAT and CDR2 is FQNNGV. Trimming removed 4 bases at V and 6 bases at J, with 7 bases between. CDR3: CASSSDFNEQFF. As DNA, the CDR3 is TGTGCCAGCAGCTCCGACTTCAATGAGCAGTTCTTC.

The rearrangement joins TRBV27 to TRBJ1-1; 7 bases match TRBD1. The CDR3 is 14 amino acids. With V trimmed by 4 bases and J by 4 bases, 6 bases remained unmatched. The germline V gene has CDR1 MNHEY and CDR2 SMNVEV (reference sequence). CDR3 DNA: TGTGCCAGCAGTTGGGGGACAGTAGGCACTGAAGCTTTCTTT. Encoded protein: CASSWGTVGTEAFF.

The rearrangement uses TRBV11-3 and TRBJ2-5, with D unclear. Deletions cut 0 bases from V and 7 bases from J, with 9 bases between. The CDR3 totals 13 residues. Germline loops: CDR1 SGHNT, CDR2 YENEEA. The CDR3 loop reads CASSLEASGTQYF. In DNA form, the CDR3 reads TGTGCCAGCAGCTTAGAGGCCAGTGGGACCCAGTACTTC.

V and J are TRBV6-1 and TRBJ2-7; D could derive from TRBD1 or TRBD2 (5 bases each). The ends were cut back, 3 bases at V and 0 bases at J, with 12 bases in the middle. The germline gives CDR1 MNHNS, CDR2 SASEGT. The CDR3 length is 15 residues. The CDR3 here is CASSEGRAYSYEQYF. The CDR3 region has the DNA TGTGCCAGCAGTGAGGGGCGGGCCTACTCCTACGAGCAGTACTTC.

This chain connects TRBV19 to TRBJ1-1; perhaps TRBD1 as D (6 bases). This CDR3 has 17 residues. Trimming pared 3 bases from V and 6 bases from J, leaving 23 bases between. Germline V CDR1 and CDR2: LNHDA, SQIVND (reference sequence). Written as DNA, the CDR3 is TGTGCCAGTAGTATTACAGGGTCGGGTATTATCGTGGCTGAAGCTTTCTTT. Protein sequence: CASSITGSGIIVAEAFF.

The chain couples TRBV11-2 to TRBJ2-5; D ambiguous. Trimming shortened V by 2 bases and J by 4 bases, and 20 bases separated the two germline ends. This CDR3 is built from 17 residues. CDR1 SGHAT and CDR2 FQNNGV come from the germline V gene. In DNA form, the CDR3 reads TGTGCCAGCAGCTTATACCCCCGGCGACAATTTCCAGAGACCCAGTACTTC. Translating gives CASSLYPRRQFPETQYF.

This clone appeared a single time. J is TRBJ2-1 and V is TRBV6-5, with 8 bases aligning to TRBD1. CDR1 is MNHEY, CDR2 SVGAGI, per germline. The J segment lost 1 base and the V segment lost 6 bases, leaving 5 bases of the junction unmatched. The CDR3 totals 15 residues. DNA of the CDR3: TGTGCCAGCAGCTTTGACAGGGGATCCTACAATGAGCAGTTCTTC. Amino acids: CASSFDRGSYNEQFF.